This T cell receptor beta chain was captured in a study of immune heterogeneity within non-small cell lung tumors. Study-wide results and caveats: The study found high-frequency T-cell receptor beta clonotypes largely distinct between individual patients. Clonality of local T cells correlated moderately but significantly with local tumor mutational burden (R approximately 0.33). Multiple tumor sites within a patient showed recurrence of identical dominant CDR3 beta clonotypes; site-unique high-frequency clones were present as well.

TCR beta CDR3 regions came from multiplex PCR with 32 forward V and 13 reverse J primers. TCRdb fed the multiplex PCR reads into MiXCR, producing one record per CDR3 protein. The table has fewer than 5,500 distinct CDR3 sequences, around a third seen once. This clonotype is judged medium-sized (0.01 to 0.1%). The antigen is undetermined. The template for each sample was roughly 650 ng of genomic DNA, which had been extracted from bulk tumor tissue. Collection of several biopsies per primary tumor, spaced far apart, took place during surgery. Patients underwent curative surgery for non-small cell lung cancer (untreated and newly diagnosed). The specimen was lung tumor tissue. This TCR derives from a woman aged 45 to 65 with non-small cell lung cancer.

The CDR3 is CASSFDTYSGNTIYF. The CDR3 bases are TGTGCCAGCAGCTTCGACACTTACTCTGGAAACACCATATATTTT. The V gene is TRBV11-1, the J gene TRBJ1-3; D not certain. This CDR3 is 15 amino acids long. CDR1 is SGHAT and CDR2 is FQDESV in the germline V gene (reference sequence). The V gene lost 3 bases and the J gene lost 0 bases, with 9 bases spanning the gap.